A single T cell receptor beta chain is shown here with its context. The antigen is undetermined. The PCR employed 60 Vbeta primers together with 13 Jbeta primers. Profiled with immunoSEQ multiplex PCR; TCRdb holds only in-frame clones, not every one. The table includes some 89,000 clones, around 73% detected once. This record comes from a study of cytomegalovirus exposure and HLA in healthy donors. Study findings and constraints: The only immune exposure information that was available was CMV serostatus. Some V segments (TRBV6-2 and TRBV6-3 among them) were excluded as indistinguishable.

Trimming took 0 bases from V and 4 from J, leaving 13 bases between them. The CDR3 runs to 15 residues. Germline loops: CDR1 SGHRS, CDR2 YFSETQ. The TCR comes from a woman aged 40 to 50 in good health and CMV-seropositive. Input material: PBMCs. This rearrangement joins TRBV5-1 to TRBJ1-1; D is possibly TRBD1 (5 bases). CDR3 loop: CASSLVGQGSTEAFF. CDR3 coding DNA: TGCGCCAGCAGCTTGGTGGGGCAGGGTAGCACTGAAGCTTTCTTT.